These T cell receptor beta chains were read from a single sample in a study of regulatory T cells in long-lasting Graves disease. TCRdb re-called the multiplex PCR reads with MiXCR, one entry per CDR3 protein. Of 350,000 to 550,000 distinct CDR3 sequences listed, about 15% are singletons. The same sample was also used in a study of T cells in Graves' hyperthyroidism and ophthalmopathy.

Source: peripheral blood mononuclear cells (PBMCs), taken at new diagnosis, from a patient treated with antithyroid drugs. These receptors were taken from a woman aged 50 to 65 with Graves disease. CDR3s include the opening cysteine and the closing phenylalanine or tryptophan. D genes are given only for firm matches. Clone size is given for some rows only: seen once, a few or many times, or a class if the clone is expanded.

d_gene: NA; j_gene: TRBJ1-5; abundance: few; v_gene: TRBV4-1; CDR3nt: TGCGCCAGCAGCCAAGATGTACAGGTTAATCAGCCCCAGCATTTT; CDR3aa: CASSQDVQVNQPQHF
d_gene: NA; j_gene: TRBJ2-1; abundance: NA; v_gene: TRBV9; CDR3nt: TGTGCCAGCAGCGTAGAGGGGACTTCCTACAATGAGCAGTTCTTC; CDR3aa: CASSVEGTSYNEQFF
d_gene: TRBD2; j_gene: TRBJ2-3; abundance: few; v_gene: TRBV12-3/TRBV12-4; CDR3nt: TGTGCCAGCACTTCGGGAGGGGCAGATACGCAGTATTTT; CDR3aa: CASTSGGADTQYF
d_gene: NA; j_gene: TRBJ2-3; abundance: many; v_gene: TRBV7-3; CDR3nt: TGTGCCAGCAGCGGTAACACAGATACGCAGTATTTT; CDR3aa: CASSGNTDTQYF
d_gene: NA; j_gene: TRBJ1-1; abundance: few; v_gene: TRBV19; CDR3nt: TGTGCCAGTAGTACAGGGGCCAGGAGCACTGAAGCTTTCTTT; CDR3aa: CASSTGARSTEAFF
d_gene: NA; j_gene: TRBJ1-1; abundance: NA; v_gene: TRBV12-3/TRBV12-4; CDR3nt: TGTGCCAGCAATTTCGGGGGTAACACTGAAGCTTTCTTT; CDR3aa: CASNFGGNTEAFF
d_gene: NA; j_gene: TRBJ1-4; abundance: few; v_gene: TRBV30; CDR3nt: TGTGCCTGGAGTCGGGCAGGGAATGAAAAACTGTTTTTT; CDR3aa: CAWSRAGNEKLFF
d_gene: NA; j_gene: TRBJ2-7; abundance: few; v_gene: TRBV29-1; CDR3nt: TGCAGCGCCACGGACAGCCGTTTTCTCGAGCAGTACTTC; CDR3aa: CSATDSRFLEQYF
d_gene: NA; j_gene: TRBJ2-3; abundance: NA; v_gene: TRBV15; CDR3nt: TGTGCCACCAGCATTCGGACAGATACGCAGTATTTT; CDR3aa: CATSIRTDTQYF
d_gene: TRBD2; j_gene: TRBJ2-1; abundance: many; v_gene: TRBV7-8; CDR3nt: TGTGCCAGCAGCTACAGAAGCGGGAGTCGTGTTGGTGAGCAGTTCTTC; CDR3aa: CASSYRSGSRVGEQFF
d_gene: TRBD1; j_gene: TRBJ2-3; abundance: many; v_gene: TRBV29-1; CDR3nt: TGCAGCCCCGCGGACCCCGGGACAGTTGGCGGCACAGATACGCAGTATTTT; CDR3aa: CSPADPGTVGGTDTQYF
d_gene: NA; j_gene: TRBJ2-3; abundance: many; v_gene: TRBV7-3; CDR3nt: TGTGCCAGCAGCTCTAGCTCGGGCACAGATACGCAGTATTTT; CDR3aa: CASSSSSGTDTQYF
d_gene: NA; j_gene: TRBJ2-1; abundance: many; v_gene: TRBV6-1; CDR3nt: TGTGCCAGCGCAGGGCCCGGCAATGAGCAGTTCTTC; CDR3aa: CASAGPGNEQFF
d_gene: NA; j_gene: TRBJ2-1; abundance: NA; v_gene: TRBV6-5; CDR3nt: TGTGCCAGCAGTTACTCCAATATCAATGAGCAGTTCTTC; CDR3aa: CASSYSNINEQFF
d_gene: NA; j_gene: TRBJ2-1; abundance: many; v_gene: TRBV7-8; CDR3nt: TGTGCCAGCAGCTTAGGGTGGCCAGTACCTAGGTACAATGAGCAGTTCTTC; CDR3aa: CASSLGWPVPRYNEQFF
d_gene: NA; j_gene: TRBJ1-4; abundance: NA; v_gene: TRBV18; CDR3nt: TGTGCCAGCTCACCGCGTCGAGTTGCAACTAATGAAAAACTGTTTTTT; CDR3aa: CASSPRRVATNEKLFF
d_gene: TRBD1; j_gene: TRBJ2-1; abundance: many; v_gene: TRBV30; CDR3nt: TGTGCCTGTCTCCGGGACAGGGGCTACAATGAGCAGTTCTTC; CDR3aa: CACLRDRGYNEQFF
d_gene: NA; j_gene: TRBJ2-5; abundance: many; v_gene: TRBV27; CDR3nt: TGTGCCAGCAGTTTATCGAGAAGGGGAGAGACCCAGTACTTC; CDR3aa: CASSLSRRGETQYF
d_gene: TRBD1; j_gene: TRBJ2-1; abundance: many; v_gene: TRBV5-1; CDR3nt: TGCGCCAGCAGCTTAGGGGACAGGGAGTACAATGAGCAGTTCTTC; CDR3aa: CASSLGDREYNEQFF
d_gene: NA; j_gene: TRBJ1-1; abundance: many; v_gene: TRBV20-1; CDR3nt: TGCAGTGCTAGAGAAGGATTGGACACTGAAGCTTTCTTT; CDR3aa: CSAREGLDTEAFF
d_gene: NA; j_gene: TRBJ2-2; abundance: NA; v_gene: TRBV5-1; CDR3nt: TGCGCCAGCAGCTTGGAGTTGGGGGGCGCGAACACCGGGGAGCTGTTTTTT; CDR3aa: CASSLELGGANTGELFF
d_gene: TRBD2; j_gene: TRBJ2-1; abundance: many; v_gene: TRBV11-3; CDR3nt: TGTGCCAGCAGCTCAACCCAACTAGCGGGAGGCAACAATGAGCAGTTCTTC; CDR3aa: CASSSTQLAGGNNEQFF
d_gene: NA; j_gene: TRBJ2-7; abundance: many; v_gene: TRBV5-5; CDR3nt: TGTGCCAGCAGCTTGGATCCAGGCACCCTGGAGCAGTACTTC; CDR3aa: CASSLDPGTLEQYF
d_gene: NA; j_gene: TRBJ2-6; abundance: few; v_gene: TRBV28; CDR3nt: TGTGCCAGCAGAACCGACCTCAGGGAATTTGAATTTGGGGCCAACGTCCTGACTTTC; CDR3aa: CASRTDLREFEFGANVLTF
d_gene: NA; j_gene: TRBJ1-3; abundance: NA; v_gene: TRBV6-1; CDR3nt: TGTGCCAGCAGCTCCGGGGCACCGGTCACCATATATTTT; CDR3aa: CASSSGAPVTIYF
d_gene: NA; j_gene: TRBJ2-7; abundance: NA; v_gene: TRBV18; CDR3nt: TGTGCCAGCTCACTGGGACCTGTCTCCTACGAGCAGTACTTC; CDR3aa: CASSLGPVSYEQYF
d_gene: NA; j_gene: TRBJ1-5; abundance: few; v_gene: TRBV19; CDR3nt: TGTGCCACCCTCCCACAGGTCAGAACCAATCAGCCCCAGCATTTT; CDR3aa: CATLPQVRTNQPQHF
d_gene: TRBD2; j_gene: TRBJ2-3; abundance: NA; v_gene: TRBV4-1; CDR3nt: TGCGCCAGCAGCCAATTGGGACTAGTGACAGATACGCAGTATTTT; CDR3aa: CASSQLGLVTDTQYF
d_gene: NA; j_gene: TRBJ2-7; abundance: many; v_gene: TRBV12-3/TRBV12-4; CDR3nt: TGTGCCAGCAGTTTAGTTTTAGCTACCTACGAGCAGTACTTC; CDR3aa: CASSLVLATYEQYF
d_gene: NA; j_gene: TRBJ2-4; abundance: few; v_gene: TRBV7-2; CDR3nt: TGTGCCAGCAGCTCACCACGGATGAAAAACAAAAACATTCAGTACTTC; CDR3aa: CASSSPRMKNKNIQYF
d_gene: TRBD1; j_gene: TRBJ1-3; abundance: few; v_gene: TRBV3-1; CDR3nt: TGTGCCAGCAGCCGGACAGGGGATTCTGGAAACACCATATATTTT; CDR3aa: CASSRTGDSGNTIYF
d_gene: TRBD2; j_gene: TRBJ2-1; abundance: many; v_gene: TRBV12-3/TRBV12-4; CDR3nt: TGTGCCAGCAGTTTTGTCCTAGCGGCTTACAATGAGCAGTTCTTC; CDR3aa: CASSFVLAAYNEQFF
d_gene: NA; j_gene: TRBJ1-5; abundance: few; v_gene: TRBV7-9; CDR3nt: TGTGCCAGCAGCTTAGGGGGAGGGTATCAGCCCCAGCATTTT; CDR3aa: CASSLGGGYQPQHF
d_gene: NA; j_gene: TRBJ1-1; abundance: NA; v_gene: TRBV27; CDR3nt: TGTGCCAGCAGTTTGGTCGGGGGGGCGAACACTGAAGCTTTCTTT; CDR3aa: CASSLVGGANTEAFF
d_gene: NA; j_gene: TRBJ2-7; abundance: many; v_gene: TRBV28; CDR3nt: TGTGCCAGCAGATTGGCTCAGTTCCACGAGCAGTACTTC; CDR3aa: CASRLAQFHEQYF
d_gene: TRBD2; j_gene: TRBJ2-1; abundance: many; v_gene: TRBV28; CDR3nt: TGTGCCAGCAGTCCCTATCGACTAGCGGGAGGGAACTACAATGAGCAGTTCTTC; CDR3aa: CASSPYRLAGGNYNEQFF
d_gene: NA; j_gene: TRBJ1-4; abundance: many; v_gene: TRBV27; CDR3nt: TGTGCCAGCAGTTTATCAGGGTCCACCCCAGGAGAAAAACTGTTTTTT; CDR3aa: CASSLSGSTPGEKLFF
d_gene: TRBD2; j_gene: TRBJ2-1; abundance: NA; v_gene: TRBV9; CDR3nt: TGTGCCAGCAGCGCCGGGACTAGCGGGGCCCGGGATGAGCAGTTCTTC; CDR3aa: CASSAGTSGARDEQFF
d_gene: NA; j_gene: TRBJ2-2; abundance: few; v_gene: TRBV18; CDR3nt: TGTGCCAGCTCACCAATTTCCGAGAACACCGGGGAGCTGTTTTTT; CDR3aa: CASSPISENTGELFF
d_gene: TRBD2; j_gene: TRBJ2-7; abundance: NA; v_gene: TRBV30; CDR3nt: TGTGCCTGGAGACTAGCGGGATCCGAGCAGTACTTC; CDR3aa: CAWRLAGSEQYF
d_gene: TRBD1; j_gene: TRBJ1-4; abundance: NA; v_gene: TRBV7-3; CDR3nt: TGTGCCAGCAGTCCTTACGGGGATACTGACAGGGGAATGGCTAATGAAAAACTGTTTTTT; CDR3aa: CASSPYGDTDRGMANEKLFF
d_gene: NA; j_gene: TRBJ2-7; abundance: many; v_gene: TRBV28; CDR3nt: TGTGCCAGCTCACCCTCAAGCTCCTACGAGCAGTACTTC; CDR3aa: CASSPSSSYEQYF